These T cell receptor beta chains were read from a single sample in a study of blood T cell repertoires in COVID-19. Repertoires were generated with immunoSEQ multiplex PCR, while TCRdb's copy carries only in-frame clones and drops some. The repertoire holds approximately 180,000 clones, roughly 80% seen once, with 15% to 20% in the top ten. Sequencing was carried out using PBMCs or T cells enriched from blood (not recorded which). The receptors shown here come from a woman aged 50 to 65 who had recovered from COVID-19. Each CDR3 is given with its conserved first and last residue.

CDR3 protein	V gene	J gene
CASSYHGTAPYEQYF	TRBV6-5	TRBJ2-7
CASSLPPGISYGYTF	TRBV28	TRBJ1-2
CASSYSETRRGELFF	TRBV6-5	TRBJ2-2
CASSIGTGNNQPQHF	TRBV25-1	TRBJ1-5
CASRREDTEAFF	TRBV3-1/TRBV3-2	TRBJ1-1
CASRTLAGRSYNEQFF	TRBV7-9	TRBJ2-1
CASSQSRVPSAGGYTF	TRBV27	TRBJ1-2
CASNSRGNEKLFF	TRBV19	TRBJ1-4
CASSLPGGTPGHYF	TRBV7-9	TRBJ2-7
CASSKVGTDANTGELFF	TRBV21-1	TRBJ2-2
CASSLDPGSGNTIYF	TRBV7-6	TRBJ1-3
CASRATGVAEQYF	TRBV12-3/TRBV12-4	TRBJ2-7
CARSSGTTYNSPLHF	TRBV5-3	TRBJ1-6
CASSQGLAGYNEQFF	TRBV14	TRBJ2-1
CASSQPPGRTSGVNEQFF	TRBV14	TRBJ2-1
CASSPGTPTINSPLHF	TRBV18	TRBJ1-6
CASSLGVSSTDTQYF	TRBV7-7	TRBJ2-3
CASRRSRQGDSPLHF	TRBV28	TRBJ1-6
CASSSGTSGWGDTQYF	TRBV27	TRBJ2-3
CASSEYSGSLNEQFF	TRBV5-1	TRBJ2-1
CASSLAQGPYEQYF	TRBV5-1	TRBJ2-7
CASSRQVIETQYF	TRBV28	TRBJ2-5
CASSIGQGSGYTF	TRBV9	TRBJ1-2
CASSMSSAGRRYNEQFF	TRBV19	TRBJ2-1
CSASGHRGLPYEQYF	TRBV20-1	TRBJ2-7
CASSQDFPGNQPQHF	TRBV14	TRBJ1-5
CASSGTRRYIEAFF	TRBV6-5	TRBJ1-1
CASSFGQGATGELFF	TRBV2	TRBJ2-2
CAISGSGGVTEKLFF	TRBV10-3	TRBJ1-4
CASSKTTSGDNEQFF	TRBV6-5	TRBJ2-1
CASSQPGDRVSNEQFF	TRBV4-2	TRBJ2-1
CASSEGTAATNEKLFF	TRBV6-1	TRBJ1-4
CASSSLPLASETQYF	TRBV5-8	TRBJ2-5
CASSPQGDQPQHF	TRBV18	TRBJ1-5
CASSRGEGLRQFF	TRBV27	TRBJ2-1
CATGRDQETQYF	TRBV19	TRBJ2-5
CASSSQYTGELFF	TRBV7-2	TRBJ2-2
CASSLGRETRYGYTF	TRBV5-4	TRBJ1-2
CASSQVGGSEQFF	TRBV3-1/TRBV3-2	TRBJ2-1
CASSFQGAYTGELFF	TRBV18	TRBJ2-2
CASSWSPDREAFF	TRBV10-1	TRBJ1-1
CAIRPGTESYEQYF	TRBV10-3	TRBJ2-7
CASSLGVSGGTEAFF	TRBV28	TRBJ1-1
CASSYKQPTDTQYF	TRBV6-5	TRBJ2-3
CASSFGRINEKLFF	TRBV7-2	TRBJ1-4